This entry lists 22 T cell receptor beta chains sequenced from one sample in a study of T cell responses to AZD1222 COVID-19 vaccine. TCRdb's copy holds only in-frame clones and misses some; the assay was immunoSEQ multiplex PCR. The sample has approximately 140,000 clones, about nine tenths seen once; the top ten hold about 3.3%. The material was peripheral blood, obtained 28 days after the second AZD1222 dose. The receptors here all came from an adult who received the AZD1222 COVID-19 vaccine.

CDR3 sequence (DNA): TGTGCCAGCAGCTCCCATCAATTTGACAGGGGGAAGACTGAAGCTTTCTTT. This encodes CASSSHQFDRGKTEAFF. The chain couples TRBV7-9 to TRBJ1-1, with TRBD1 matching over 9 bases. The CDR3 runs 17 residues. V gave up 4 bases and J gave up 5 bases; unmatched junction bases: 14. Germline CDR1 reads SEHNR; CDR2 reads FQNEAQ (reference sequence).

The chain couples TRBV3-1 (or the pseudogene TRBV3-2) to TRBJ2-7; a possible D gene is TRBD2 (6 bases). CDR3 length: 15 residues. The V end lost 1 base, the J end lost 4 bases, and 14 bases lay between the germline ends. Per the germline V gene, CDR1 is LGHDT and CDR2 is YNNKEL (reference sequence). The CDR3 loop is CASSQGHSGAYEQYF. DNA for the CDR3: TGTGCCAGCAGCCAAGGCCATAGCGGAGCATACGAGCAGTACTTC.

Here the CDR3 reads CASSKQGHQPQHF. The CDR3 nucleotides read TGTGCCAGCAGCAAACAGGGCCACCAGCCCCAGCATTTT. The V call is TRBV21-1, the J call TRBJ1-5; the DNA was not compared with TRBD1, the D call given in the table. TRBV21-1 is a listed pseudogene. The CDR3 sequence is 13 residues long.

The chain joins TRBV24-1 to TRBJ1-5; D unclear. Trimming took 6 bases from V and 1 from J, leaving 12 bases between them. The germline CDR1 and CDR2 sequences are KGHDR and SFDVKD. The CDR3 length is 15 residues. CDR3 DNA sequence: TGTGCCACCAGTAGCGCGGGAGAAAGCAATCAGCCCCAGCATTTT. It encodes CATSSAGESNQPQHF.

This clone has a single count. The V call is TRBV9, the J call TRBJ2-1; possibly TRBD2 for D (6 bases). This CDR3 has 15 residues. V shed 2 bases and J shed 4 bases, with 13 bases lying between them. The germline gives CDR1 SGDLS, CDR2 YYNGEE. The CDR3 DNA reads TGTGCCAGCAGCGTGGGGACTGGGTTGTACAATGAGCAGTTCTTC. Residues: CASSVGTGLYNEQFF.

The V call is TRBV19, the J call TRBJ2-1; 7 nucleotides match TRBD2. V gave up 0 bases and J gave up 6 bases; unmatched junction bases: 8. The CDR3 is 16 residues long. The V gene's germline CDR1 is LNHDA and CDR2 SQIVND (reference sequence). The chain's CDR3 is CASSIEASGPFNEQFF. As DNA, the CDR3 is TGTGCCAGTAGTATAGAGGCTAGCGGACCATTCAATGAGCAGTTCTTC.

The rearrangement joins TRBV2 to TRBJ1-2, with D unresolved. CDR3 size: 12 residues. Germline assignment: CDR1 SNHLY and CDR2 FYNNEI. V was clipped by 11 bases and J by 0 bases, with 10 bases between them. CDR3 sequence reads: CADGTANYGYTF. The CDR3 bases are TGTGCCGACGGAACAGCTAACTATGGCTACACCTTC.

The chain carries TRBV20-1 and TRBJ1-3; weak D call: TRBD1 (6 bases). The CDR3 loop spans 14 amino acids. Per germline, CDR1 DFQATT and CDR2 SNEGSKA (reference sequence). V lost 3 bases and J 3 bases, leaving 12 bases between the germline ends. The CDR3 sequence: CSASGRGVGNTIYF. For the CDR3, the DNA is TGCAGTGCTAGTGGCAGGGGCGTTGGAAACACCATATATTTT.

This clone was picked up one time. The chain uses TRBV11-2 and TRBJ2-7; TRBD1 is a possible D gene (6 bases). This CDR3 has 14 amino acids. Between the trimmed V and J ends, which lost 7 bases and 0 bases, there was a span of 13 bases. CDR1 SGHAT and CDR2 FQNNGV come from the germline V gene. The CDR3 DNA sequence: TGTGCCAGCAAGCGGAGACAGGACTCCTACGAGCAGTACTTC. It codes for CASKRRQDSYEQYF.

This clone was counted only a few times. The chain has TRBV24-1 and TRBJ1-1, with TRBD1 matching 10 bases. Losses at the gene ends were 4 bases for V and 5 bases for J; bases not matched to a gene: 9. The germline V gene encodes CDR1 KGHDR and CDR2 SFDVKD. The CDR3 length is 16 residues. CDR3 sequence: CATSDPRQGAETEAFF. CDR3 bases: TGTGCCACCAGTGACCCCCGACAGGGGGCTGAGACTGAAGCTTTCTTT.

This sequence joins TRBV5-5 and TRBJ1-1; D uncertain. The CDR3 spans 13 residues. The germline V gene has CDR1 SGHKS and CDR2 YYEKEE (reference sequence). V dropped 2 bases and J dropped 4 bases, with 9 bases sitting between them. CDR3 nucleotides: TGTGCCAGCAGCTTTAGGGTGTCCACTGAAGCTTTCTTT. This sequence encodes CASSFRVSTEAFF.

The chain recombines TRBV7-2 with TRBJ2-1, with 8 bases lining up with TRBD1. The junction had 10 bases not matched to a gene; V was cut back by 0 bases and J by 9 bases. This CDR3 comprises 16 residues. Germline CDR1 reads SGHTA; CDR2 reads FQGNSA. CDR3 sequence reads: CASSLAGGQGAGEQFF. The CDR3 DNA reads as TGTGCCAGCAGCTTAGCTGGGGGGCAGGGGGCAGGTGAGCAGTTCTTC. The full variable domain, its missing parts supplied by reference TRBV7-2 and TRBJ2-1, is GAGVSQSPSNKVTEKGKDVELRCDPISGHTALYWYRQSLGQGLEFLIYFQGNSAPDKSGLPSDRFSAERTGGSVSTLTIQRTQQEDSAVYLCASSLAGGQGAGEQFFGPGTRLTVL.

About this clone: The sample carries other DNA sequences with the same CDR3. The chain is built from TRBV12-3 or TRBV12-4 and TRBJ1-2; D remains ambiguous. The CDR3 has 13 amino acids. The V and J ends lost 2 bases and 1 base respectively, with 5 bases between them. The CDR3 nucleotides are TGTGCCAGCAGTTTACCGGGTAACTATGGCTACACCTTC. It codes for CASSLPGNYGYTF.

The chain employs TRBV3-1 (or the pseudogene TRBV3-2) and TRBJ2-2; tentatively, D is TRBD1 (5 bases). Per the germline V gene, CDR1 is LGHDT and CDR2 is YNNKEL (reference sequence). Deletions cut 3 bases from V and 2 bases from J, with 19 bases between. The CDR3 loop spans 18 amino acids. As DNA, the CDR3 is TGTGCCAGCAGCCACTTCATGAGACTGACAGCCAACACCGGGGAGCTGTTTTTT. It yields the protein CASSHFMRLTANTGELFF.

J is TRBJ2-7 and V is TRBV10-2, with 10 nucleotides matching TRBD2. The length of the CDR3 is 14 residues. Germline CDR1 WSHSY, CDR2 SAAADI. CDR3 loop: CSSRALAGRGEQYF. The CDR3 DNA reads TGCAGCAGCCGTGCACTAGCGGGACGGGGAGAGCAGTACTTC.

The DNA for the CDR3 is TGTGCCAGCAGCTTACAGGGGGCAAATGGCTACACCTTC. Its protein is CASSLQGANGYTF. V usage is TRBV7-9 and J usage is TRBJ1-2; 8 bases map to TRBD1. Germline V gene data show CDR1 as SEHNR and CDR2 as FQNEAQ (reference sequence). V was clipped by 2 bases and J by 6 bases; unmatched bases: 2. The CDR3 loop spans 13 amino acids.

This chain connects TRBV7-9 to TRBJ1-1; the D is unclear. The V end was cut by 3 bases, the J end by 3 bases, with 5 bases between. Germline assignment: CDR1 SEHNR and CDR2 FQNEAQ (reference sequence). This CDR3 is 12 amino acids long. CDR3 nucleotides: TGTGCCAGCAGCTTTGTGGACACTGAAGCTTTCTTT. Amino acids: CASSFVDTEAFF.

The rearrangement links TRBV7-2 to TRBJ2-3, with 11 bases lining up with TRBD2. CDR1 is SGHTA and CDR2 is FQGNSA in the germline V gene. The V and J ends lost 5 bases and 4 bases, in that order; junction bases with no gene match: 5. The CDR3 covers 15 residues. The CDR3 here is CASSAPTSGADTQYF. DNA for the CDR3: TGTGCCAGCAGCGCCCCGACTAGCGGGGCAGATACGCAGTATTTT.

CDR3 DNA sequence: TGTGCCAGCGGGAAGGGGGCGCAGGGGGATGAGCAGTTCTTC. It encodes CASGKGAQGDEQFF. V and J are TRBV11-3 and TRBJ2-1; 7 nucleotides match TRBD1. CDR3 size: 14 residues. After removal of 8 bases from V and 8 bases from J, the junction contained 12 bases not matched to a gene. Germline lookup yields CDR1 SGHNT and CDR2 YENEEA.

This clone was detected once. At one of its ends the junction is not consistent with the germline gene, which may arise from a read error. The rearrangement joins TRBV5-1 to TRBJ2-1; D is undetermined. The CDR3 runs to 11 residues. CDR1 is SGHRS, CDR2 YFSETQ, per germline. The CDR3 sequence is CASSSDSLKVF. CDR3 bases: TGCGCCAGCAGCTCCGACTCCTTGAAGGTCTTC.

V usage is TRBV6-1 and J usage is TRBJ2-1; no definite D call. With 2 bases removed from V and 8 bases from J, the gap between germline ends came to 10 bases. The germline CDR1 and CDR2 sequences are MNHNS and SASEGT. The length of the CDR3 is 13 residues. The CDR3 sequence: CASSETHWHEQFF. For the CDR3, the DNA is TGTGCCAGCAGTGAAACTCATTGGCATGAGCAGTTCTTC.

The J gene is TRBJ1-2, the V gene TRBV19; TRBD1 might be the D (6 bases). V was trimmed by 1 base and J by 8 bases, leaving 11 bases between them. Per germline, CDR1 LNHDA and CDR2 SQIVND (reference sequence). The CDR3 has 13 amino acids. CDR3 residues: CASSIVGTKGYTF. The CDR3 DNA sequence: TGTGCCAGTAGTATAGTCGGGACAAAAGGCTACACCTTC.